This TCR beta chain is from a study of PD-1 blockade in classical Hodgkin lymphoma (dated by TCRdb to the early 2020s). Some background on the complete study: Nivolumab dosing was 3 mg/kg intravenously every 2 weeks, continuing until either disease progression or unacceptable toxicity. A peripheral blood immune signature of response to PD-1 blockade in classical Hodgkin lymphoma was defined using TCR beta sequencing and CyTOF.

Reading from cysteine to phenylalanine, the CDR3 counts 16 amino acids. The kept DNA is CDR3 alone, 48 bases in frame from the first base. At the junction V is shortened by 0 bases and J by 1 base, with 12 bases in between. CDR1 LGHNT and CDR2 FRNRAP are derived from the germline V gene. In the paper's terms, the time point label means: cycle 2 day 1 (C2D1) of nivolumab. Every trial patient had relapsed after autologous stem cell transplantation, and cohorts A, B and C differed in prior brentuximab vedotin exposure. The trial cohort comprised roughly 50 patients with relapsed/refractory classical Hodgkin lymphoma whose best overall responses were complete response, partial response or progressive disease. In the multi-cohort phase II CheckMate 205 trial, trial patients received single-agent nivolumab. Best overall response was determined by an independent review committee according to the 2007 International Working Group response criteria. PBMCs from the trial were collected at three points: immediately before nivolumab initiation (C1D1), and during therapy at cycle 2 day 1 and cycle 4 day 1. Peripheral blood was collected in 8 mL Vacutainer Cell Preparation Tubes, from which PBMCs were isolated by centrifugation and then cryopreserved.

Concerning this clone itself: Its specific antigen is unknown. No clone much larger than this one lies a single base away; base qualities are absent.

The investigation overall reported the following: CD4+ but not CD8+ TCR diversity rose significantly by C4D1 (p=0.0027 vs p=0.16), most apparent in complete responders (p=0.02). Baseline TCR diversity was reported as lower in newly diagnosed patients than in healthy donors, and lower still in relapsed/refractory patients. Only a single clinical trial cohort was studied, and what caused the repertoire differences, possibly disease activity or prior therapy, remained undefined. Diversity was lower in patients who began nivolumab less than 1 year after ASCT, so these patients were left out of later analyses to avoid confounding by immune reconstitution. Baseline diversity similar to that of newly diagnosed patients was observed in trial patients achieving complete response, whereas significantly lower diversity was observed in partial responders and progressors.

Genomic DNA was isolated using the Qiagen DNeasy kit from unsorted PBMCs as well as from negatively selected CD4+ and CD8+ fractions. Amplification of TCR beta CDR3 regions was done by immunoSEQ multiplex PCR with primers that anneal to V and J segments. A synthetic immune receptor repertoire was used to minimize amplification bias, and remaining bias was computationally removed after sequencing. Regarding the original processing steps: Custom Python scripts were used to quantify repertoire diversity as the Shannon entropy index. The unsorted, CD4+ and CD8+ repertoires were each analyzed separately, with the exception of combined analyses, where CD4+ and CD8+ sequences were merged in silico. Clonal expansion was defined as at least a 2-fold frequency increase after treatment relative to C1D1, with a pseudocount of 0.5 for undetected baseline clones. Clones with 0 or 1 copy at C1D1 were classified as singleton clones, and clones with 2 or more copies were classified as non-singleton clones. Clones expanded in unsorted samples were assigned a CD4+, CD8+ or unknown annotation through matching of protein sequences in sorted samples from the same patient. Wilcoxon tests on paired samples were used to test changes in diversity from C1D1 to C4D1. This immuneACCESS table, as held by TCRdb, lists in-frame sequences with V and J called but not all clones. Of the missing ones, under half trace to an unresolved V gene in checked studies; the others have no known cause. That table furnishes V, J and clone size, whereas the DNA furnished D and trimming. This sample lists about 110,000 clones; about nine tenths were detected once. The ten largest clones take up about 20% of the sample.

The TCR sequence derives from a human donor with classical Hodgkin lymphoma. The specimen comprised peripheral blood mononuclear cells (PBMCs), sampled before the second cycle of nivolumab. Here the chain combines TRBV12-5 and TRBJ1-1; a tentative D call is TRBD1 (6 bases match). The CDR3 sequence is CASGLVLPTGNTEAFF. The DNA sequence is given as TGTGCTAGTGGTTTGGTATTACCGACAGGGAACACTGAAGCTTTCTTT.